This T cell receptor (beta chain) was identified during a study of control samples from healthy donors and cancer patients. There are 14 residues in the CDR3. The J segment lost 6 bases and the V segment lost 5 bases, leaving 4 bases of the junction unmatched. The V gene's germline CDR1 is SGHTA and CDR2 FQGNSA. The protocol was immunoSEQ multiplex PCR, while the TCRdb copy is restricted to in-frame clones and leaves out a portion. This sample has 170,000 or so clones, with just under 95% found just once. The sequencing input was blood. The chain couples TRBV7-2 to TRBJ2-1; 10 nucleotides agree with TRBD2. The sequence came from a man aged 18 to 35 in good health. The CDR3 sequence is CASSPQRGGNEQFF. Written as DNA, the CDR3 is TGTGCCAGCAGCCCTCAGCGGGGGGGCAATGAGCAGTTCTTC.